This entry lists 28 T cell receptor beta chains sequenced from one sample in a study of technical replicates of blood from several donors. This table comes from immunoSEQ multiplex PCR, and its TCRdb copy is limited to in-frame clones, with some not included. The sample has around 67,000 clones; over 85% are singletons. Sequencing used T cells isolated from PBMCs. The receptors come from a human donor in good health.

The chain is built from TRBV7-9 and TRBJ1-1; 9 bases map to TRBD1. The V segment lost 3 bases and the J segment 3 bases; nucleotides outside the gene matches: 5. CDR3 size: 15 residues. Germline CDR1 reads SEHNR; CDR2 reads FQNEAQ (reference sequence). CDR3 sequence: CASSLDRGQDTEAFF. The CDR3 nucleotides are TGTGCCAGCAGCTTGGACAGGGGTCAGGACACTGAAGCTTTCTTT.

The chain is built from TRBV9 and TRBJ2-7; possible D gene TRBD1, 5 bases. CDR1 and CDR2 from the germline V gene are SGDLS and YYNGEE. The CDR3 extends over 15 amino acids. Trimming stripped 2 bases from V and 4 bases from J, with 16 bases between. The CDR3 sequence is CASSVTGGVSYEQYF. DNA of the CDR3: TGTGCCAGCAGCGTTACAGGTGGTGTATCGTACGAGCAGTACTTC.

V is TRBV5-6 and J is TRBJ2-7; a possible D gene is TRBD2 (5 bases). The germline V gene has CDR1 SGHDT and CDR2 YYEEEE. The CDR3 has 15 amino acids. Deletions cut 5 bases from V and 0 bases from J, with 15 bases between. CDR3: CASRLSSGGSYEQYF. The CDR3 DNA sequence: TGTGCCAGCAGGTTAAGCAGCGGAGGCTCCTACGAGCAGTACTTC.

In its sample, this clone was seen once. CDR3 DNA: TGTGCCAGCAGTTTAGGGTGGACAGGTGGCTACACCTTC. Its translation is CASSLGWTGGYTF. The rearrangement links TRBV28 to TRBJ1-2; 7 bases are a match to TRBD1. The CDR3 runs to 13 residues. CDR1 is MDHEN, CDR2 SYDVKM, per germline. The V segment lost 2 bases and the J segment 7 bases; nucleotides outside the gene matches: 4.

This rearrangement joins TRBV27 to TRBJ2-7, with 10 bases lining up with TRBD1. V lost 6 bases, J lost 3 bases, and 5 bases stayed unmatched. In germline, CDR1 is MNHEY, CDR2 SMNVEV (reference sequence). This CDR3 region has 14 residues. Here the CDR3 DNA reads TGTGCCAGCAGCTCTCGGGACAGGGGCTACGAGCAGTACTTC. Protein product: CASSSRDRGYEQYF.

The sample holds one count of this clone. The chain carries TRBV29-1 and TRBJ1-2; D might be TRBD1 (5 bases). V lost 4 bases and J lost 6, with 9 bases in between. The germline V gene encodes CDR1 SQVTM and CDR2 ANQGSEA. This CDR3 contains 11 residues. CDR3 residues: CSVVQVDGYTF. The DNA of the CDR3 is TGCAGCGTTGTACAGGTGGATGGCTACACCTTC. The variable domain in full, completed from reference TRBV29-1 and TRBJ1-2, reads SAVISQKPSRDICQRGTSLTIQCQVDSQVTMMFWYRQQPGQSLTLIATANQGSEATYESGFVIDKFPISRPNLTFSTLTVSNMSPEDSSIYLCSVVQVDGYTFGSGTRLTVV.

V is TRBV19 and J is TRBJ1-2, with D possibly TRBD1 on 5 matching bases. This CDR3 has 14 residues. Between the trimmed V and J ends, which lost 3 bases and 4 bases, there was a span of 12 bases. Germline V gene data show CDR1 as LNHDA and CDR2 as SQIVND (reference sequence). This chain's CDR3 is CASSISAGSYGYTF. Here the CDR3 DNA reads TGTGCCAGTAGTATCTCTGCAGGGTCCTATGGCTACACCTTC.

The chain joins TRBV5-4 to TRBJ2-2; D unresolved. The length of the CDR3 is 13 residues. In germline, CDR1 is SGHNT, CDR2 YYREEE (reference sequence). V gave up 0 bases and J gave up 5 bases, with 5 bases separating them. In nucleotides, the CDR3 is TGTGCCAGCAGCTTGGGTCCAACCGGGGAGCTGTTTTTT. Protein product: CASSLGPTGELFF.

The J gene is TRBJ1-2, the V gene TRBV5-1; D may be TRBD1 (6 bases). The germline CDR1 and CDR2 sequences are SGHRS and YFSETQ. With 3 bases removed from V and 7 bases from J, the gap between germline ends came to 13 bases. The length of the CDR3 is 13 residues. The DNA for the CDR3 is TGCGCCAGCAGCTCAGACAGGCTTTCTGGCTACACCTTC. Translation: CASSSDRLSGYTF. The variable domain in full, with the rest retrieved from reference TRBV5-1 and TRBJ1-2, is KAGVTQTPRYLIKTRGQQVTLSCSPISGHRSVSWYQQTPGQGLQFLFEYFSETQRNKGNFPGRFSGRQFSNSRSEMNVSTLELGDSALYLCASSSDRLSGYTFGSGTRLTVV.

This clone was counted a few times. This CDR3 is also generated by other DNA sequences in the sample. The chain has TRBV4-1 and TRBJ2-7, with D possibly matching TRBD2 (6 bases). The V gene lost 4 bases and the J gene lost 6 bases, with 10 bases spanning the gap. Germline V gene lookup returns CDR1 MGHRA and CDR2 YSYEKL. The CDR3 is 12 amino acids. The CDR3 nucleotides read TGCGCCAGCAGCCCCCGGGGGAGCGAGCAGTACTTC. Its translation: CASSPRGSEQYF.

V usage is TRBV9 and J usage is TRBJ1-2; perhaps TRBD1 as D (5 bases). From germline, CDR1 is SGDLS and CDR2 YYNGEE. This CDR3 has 12 amino acids. V lost 4 bases and J 4 bases, leaving 8 bases between the germline ends. The CDR3 DNA reads as TGTGCCAGCAGCTCCGGGGGCTATGGCTACACCTTC. This translates into CASSSGGYGYTF. The entire variable domain, with the rest obtained from reference TRBV9 and TRBJ1-2, is as follows: DSGVTQTPKHLITATGQRVTLRCSPRSGDLSVYWYQQSLDQGLQFLIQYYNGEERAKGNILERFSAQQFPDLHSELNLSSLELGDSALYFCASSSGGYGYTFGSGTRLTVV.

The chain combines TRBV7-2 with TRBJ2-7, with TRBD2 matching 8 bases. The length of the CDR3 is 14 residues. V was clipped by 3 bases and J by 2 bases; unmatched bases: 3. Looked up from germline, CDR1 is SGHTA and CDR2 is FQGNSA. CDR3 sequence: CASSFPGLAYEQYF. Written as DNA, the CDR3 is TGTGCCAGCAGCTTTCCGGGACTAGCCTACGAGCAGTACTTC.

The J gene is TRBJ2-1, the V gene TRBV6-5; D uncertain. The length of the CDR3 is 12 residues. Per germline, CDR1 MNHEY and CDR2 SVGAGI. V was pared by 4 bases and J by 6 bases, with 7 bases between. The CDR3 DNA reads TGTGCCAGCAGTTCTAACCTCAATGAGCAGTTCTTC. Protein sequence: CASSSNLNEQFF.

The chain recombines TRBV9 with TRBJ1-1; D is possibly TRBD1 (5 bases). Germline CDR1 SGDLS, CDR2 YYNGEE. The CDR3 spans 13 residues. V lost 3 bases to trimming and J lost 1 base, with 7 bases between them. CDR3: CASSGGGNTEAFF. The CDR3 DNA reads TGTGCCAGCAGCGGGGGCGGGAACACTGAAGCTTTCTTT.

This chain links TRBV2 with TRBJ2-1, with D perhaps matching TRBD1 (5 bases). CDR3 length equals 11 residues. The germline gives CDR1 SNHLY, CDR2 FYNNEI. V lost 4 bases and J lost 10, with 8 bases in between. The CDR3 DNA reads as TGTGCCAGCAGTGCTAGGGGCGAGCAGTTCTTC. Its protein product is CASSARGEQFF.

V is TRBV7-2 and J is TRBJ1-4, with D possibly TRBD1 on 5 matching bases. V lost 5 bases and J lost 4, with 11 bases in between. This CDR3 comprises 14 residues. Per germline, CDR1 SGHTA and CDR2 FQGNSA. CDR3 residues: CASSPLGLNEKLFF. The DNA for the CDR3 is TGTGCCAGCAGCCCCCTGGGACTTAATGAAAAACTGTTTTTT.

The genes are TRBV6-5 and TRBJ2-1; 7 positions agree with TRBD1. From germline, CDR1 is MNHEY and CDR2 SVGAGI. There are 12 residues in the CDR3. Trimming took 7 bases from V and 11 from J; bases not matched to a gene: 8. CDR3 bases: TGTGCCAGCACTCTTCAGGGGGATCAGCAGTTCTTC. Its protein product is CASTLQGDQQFF.

This clone occurred a few times. J is TRBJ1-1 and V is TRBV4-2, with TRBD1 as a possible D gene (6 bases). V lost 6 bases and J lost 1, with 9 bases in between. The CDR3 runs 13 residues. Germline CDR1 and CDR2: LGHNA and YNFKEQ. The DNA of the CDR3 is TGTGCCAGCAGTCGAGGGGGGAACACTGAAGCTTTCTTT. Translating it yields CASSRGGNTEAFF.

The chain joins TRBV9 to TRBJ2-7; 7 bases line up with TRBD1. The CDR3 loop spans 15 amino acids. Germline assignment: CDR1 SGDLS and CDR2 YYNGEE. With 0 bases clipped from V and 3 bases from J, the junction kept 6 bases outside the gene matches. The CDR3, as DNA: TGTGCCAGCAGCGTAGGATCAGGGGGTGGCTACGAGCAGTACTTC. This encodes CASSVGSGGGYEQYF.

CDR3: CAICQGSNQPQHF. CDR3 sequence (DNA): TGTGCCATCTGCCAGGGCAGCAATCAGCCCCAGCATTTT. The chain combines TRBV10-3 with TRBJ1-5; D possibly corresponds to TRBD1 (5 bases). Germline loops: CDR1 ENHRY, CDR2 SYGVKD. Trimming removed 8 bases at V and 1 base at J, with 9 bases between. The CDR3 covers 13 residues.

The gene calls are TRBV5-1 and TRBJ2-7; TRBD1 matches 7 bases. Germline trimming cut 7 bases from V and 4 bases from J; bases unmatched to any gene: 5. Germline V gene sequence: CDR1 SGHRS, CDR2 YFSETQ. This CDR3 comprises 12 residues. The CDR3 sequence: CASRDRLYEQYF. As DNA, the CDR3 is TGCGCCAGCCGGGACAGACTATACGAGCAGTACTTC.

This clone turned up a few times. The J gene is TRBJ1-1, the V gene TRBV5-1; D is perhaps TRBD1 (5 bases). The germline CDR1 and CDR2 sequences are SGHRS and YFSETQ. Trimming took 9 bases from V and 3 from J, leaving 12 bases between them. CDR3 length equals 12 residues. The CDR3 region has the DNA TGCGCCACTCGAACAGGAGACACTGAAGCTTTCTTT. This sequence encodes CATRTGDTEAFF.

The chain uses TRBV7-9 and TRBJ2-7; 8 bases match TRBD1. Germline V gives CDR1 SEHNR, CDR2 FQNEAQ (reference sequence). The V gene end was trimmed by 1 base and the J gene end by 1 base; junction bases not matched to a gene: 12. The CDR3 is 18 residues long. The DNA of the CDR3 is TGTGCCAGCAGCTTAGGAGGGGTCCGGACAGGGCCGTCCTACGAGCAGTACTTC. This gives the protein CASSLGGVRTGPSYEQYF.

CDR3 region: CASKGGPPYNEQFF. The CDR3 coding sequence is TGCGCCAGCAAGGGAGGCCCACCGTACAATGAGCAGTTCTTC. The chain joins TRBV5-1 to TRBJ2-1; tentatively, D is TRBD2 (6 bases). The CDR3 is 14 residues long. V lost 6 bases, J lost 4 bases, and 14 bases lay in between. CDR1 is SGHRS and CDR2 is YFSETQ in the germline V gene.

The chain is built from TRBV9 and TRBJ2-4; unclear D gene. The CDR3 has 14 amino acids. Germline V gene data show CDR1 as SGDLS and CDR2 as YYNGEE. Trimming stripped 3 bases from V and 0 bases from J, with 7 bases between. The CDR3 DNA is TGTGCCAGCAGCGCCTCACAAGCCAAAAACATTCAGTACTTC. Protein product: CASSASQAKNIQYF. Full variable domain (missing parts from reference TRBV9 and TRBJ2-4): DSGVTQTPKHLITATGQRVTLRCSPRSGDLSVYWYQQSLDQGLQFLIQYYNGEERAKGNILERFSAQQFPDLHSELNLSSLELGDSALYFCASSASQAKNIQYFGAGTRLSVL.

The chain recombines TRBV6-5 with TRBJ2-1; 10 bases align to TRBD2. The trim removed 5 bases at V and 4 bases at J, leaving 5 bases unmatched. Germline values: CDR1 MNHEY, CDR2 SVGAGI. The CDR3 is made up of 15 amino acids. CDR3 residues: CASSTSGAIYNEQFF. The CDR3 nucleotides are TGTGCCAGCAGTACTAGCGGGGCGATATACAATGAGCAGTTCTTC.

This CDR3 is CATQGLAGNTGELFF. The DNA of the CDR3 is TGTGCCACGCAAGGACTAGCGGGTAACACCGGGGAGCTGTTTTTT. V usage is TRBV10-3 and J usage is TRBJ2-2; 11 bases match TRBD2. The germline V gene encodes CDR1 ENHRY and CDR2 SYGVKD. The J segment lost 2 bases and the V segment lost 10 bases, leaving 6 bases of the junction unmatched. This CDR3 spans 15 amino acids.

This chain uses TRBV15 with TRBJ2-7, with 7 bases lining up with TRBD2. The junction had 2 bases not matched to a gene; V was cut back by 0 bases and J by 6 bases. CDR1 is LNHNV and CDR2 is YYDKDF in the germline V gene (reference sequence). This CDR3 has 13 amino acids. The CDR3 DNA follows: TGTGCCACCAGCAGAGATCGCGGGGGCGAGCAGTACTTC. It translates to CATSRDRGGEQYF. The full variable domain, with the rest looked up from reference TRBV15 and TRBJ2-7, is DAMVIQNPRYQVTQFGKPVTLSCSQTLNHNVMYWYQQKSSQAPKLLFHYYDKDFNNEADTPDNFQSRRPNTSFCFLDIRSPGLGDTAMYLCATSRDRGGEQYFGPGTRLTVT.